One sample yielded the 31 T cell receptor beta chains listed below, sequenced in a study of cytomegalovirus exposure and HLA in healthy donors. PCR amplification relied on 60 Vbeta primers (plus 13 Jbeta primers). Sequencing was performed with immunoSEQ multiplex PCR; in TCRdb, only in-frame clones are kept and a portion is missing. The top ten hold roughly 4% of the sample, which has about 130,000 clones, roughly 80% seen once. The sequencing sample was made of PBMCs. These receptors all stem from a man between 18 and 29 years old in good health and CMV-seropositive.

This chain uses TRBV2 with TRBJ1-6; perhaps TRBD1 as D (5 bases). Germline assignment: CDR1 SNHLY and CDR2 FYNNEI. The V and J ends lost 3 bases and 0 bases respectively, with 15 bases between them. The CDR3 length is 18 residues. The CDR3 DNA reads as TGTGCCAGCAGTGAGAGACAGCCGTTCAGCTCCTATAATTCACCCCTCCACTTT. This translates into CASSERQPFSSYNSPLHF.

The chain has TRBV5-1 and TRBJ2-7, with TRBD1 identical over 8 bases. J gave up 5 bases and V 2 bases, and 6 bases lay outside the gene matches. The CDR3 is 14 amino acids. Looked up from germline, CDR1 is SGHRS and CDR2 is YFSETQ. CDR3 coding DNA: TGCGCCAGCAGCTTACGGACAGGGAACAACGAGCAGTACTTC. Protein sequence: CASSLRTGNNEQYF.

The chain employs TRBV2 and TRBJ1-5, with 10 bases lining up with TRBD1. Germline V gene data show CDR1 as SNHLY and CDR2 as FYNNEI. The CDR3 length is 15 residues. V trimming: 7 bases; J trimming: 6 bases; junction bases outside the gene matches: 9. For the CDR3, the DNA is TGTGCCAGCACCTTGGACAGGGGGATCGGTCAGCCCCAGCATTTT. Amino acids: CASTLDRGIGQPQHF.

This clone appeared once. The V call is TRBV6-1, the J call TRBJ2-3; D gene unclear. The J call may be wrong; the DNA end is better matched by TRBJ1-5. CDR3 length: 11 residues. CDR1 and CDR2 from the germline V gene are MNHNS and SASEGT. The CDR3 region is CASSGRDQQHF. CDR3 DNA: TGTGCCAGCAGTGGACGGGATCAGCAGCATTTT.

This clone was detected a few times. The chain recombines TRBV25-1 with TRBJ1-1; the match to TRBD1 covers 8 bases. CDR3 size: 14 residues. V trimming: 3 bases; J trimming: 11 bases; junction bases outside the gene matches: 11. The germline V gene encodes CDR1 MGHDK and CDR2 SYGVNS. The CDR3 DNA reads TGTGCCAGCAGTGAGATGGACAGGGCCTTAGGGGCTTTCTTT. As protein: CASSEMDRALGAFF.

This clone was observed a few times. The chain joins TRBV2 to TRBJ1-1; 10 bases align to TRBD1. Germline CDR1 and CDR2: SNHLY and FYNNEI. V was clipped by 10 bases and J by 7 bases; unmatched bases: 9. CDR3 length: 13 amino acids. CDR3 DNA: TGTGCCAACCGGGACAGGGGTTTAGGTGAAGCTTTCTTT. Protein sequence: CANRDRGLGEAFF.

The chain employs TRBV4-3 and TRBJ2-7; TRBD2 is a possible D gene (5 bases). The CDR3 is 14 residues long. Germline V gene lookup returns CDR1 LGHNA and CDR2 YSLEER. V was clipped by 0 bases and J by 3 bases, with 9 bases between them. The CDR3 sequence is CASSQEGRGYEQYF. The CDR3 nucleotides are TGCGCCAGCAGCCAAGAGGGCCGGGGCTACGAGCAGTACTTC.

This sequence joins TRBV7-9 and TRBJ2-5, with 12 bases lining up with TRBD2. CDR1 and CDR2 from the germline V gene are SEHNR and FQNEAQ (reference sequence). This CDR3 region has 16 residues. V dropped 3 bases and J dropped 4; count of bases not matched to a gene: 6. The DNA of the CDR3 is TGTGCCAGCAGCTTCGAGGGACTAGCGGGTCGAGAGACCCAGTACTTC. This codes for CASSFEGLAGRETQYF.

This clone was recorded only once. The junction departs from the called germline gene at one end, perhaps through a read error. This chain links TRBV7-9 with TRBJ2-5, with 14 bases aligning to TRBD2. The CDR3 is made up of 17 amino acids. Germline assignment: CDR1 SEHNR and CDR2 FQNEAQ (reference sequence). CDR3 bases: TGTTCCAGCAGCCCGGGACTAGCGGGAGTAGGGCAAGAGACCCAGTACTTC. Translated: CSSSPGLAGVGQETQYF.

The rearrangement uses TRBV6-1 and TRBJ2-7; the D is unclear. CDR3 length: 10 residues. Trimming pared 8 bases from V and 2 bases from J, leaving 4 bases between. Per germline, CDR1 MNHNS and CDR2 SASEGT. CDR3 nucleotides: TGTGCCAGCGGAGCCTACGAGCAGTACTTC. This sequence encodes CASGAYEQYF.

V usage is TRBV28 and J usage is TRBJ1-6; 7 bases match TRBD1. Germline CDR1 MDHEN, CDR2 SYDVKM. The J segment lost 10 bases and the V segment lost 5 bases, leaving 8 bases of the junction unmatched. This CDR3 spans 14 amino acids. In DNA, the CDR3 is TGTGCCAGCAGTAGGGACAGAAAGCAATCACCCCTCCACTTT. Protein: CASSRDRKQSPLHF. Based on the CDR3 plus reference TRBV28 and TRBJ1-6, the full variable domain is DVKVTQSSRYLVKRTGEKVFLECVQDMDHENMFWYRQDPGLGLRLIYFSYDVKMKEKGDIPEGYSVSREKKERFSLILESASTNQTSMYLCASSRDRKQSPLHFGNGTRLTVT.

The gene calls are TRBV5-5 and TRBJ2-7; a weak D match, TRBD1 (6 bases). The germline gives CDR1 SGHKS, CDR2 YYEKEE (reference sequence). CDR3 length: 14 residues. V was trimmed by 4 bases and J by 3 bases, leaving 14 bases between them. CDR3 loop: CASSTRTANYEQYF. The DNA for the CDR3 is TGTGCCAGCAGCACGAGGACAGCCAACTACGAGCAGTACTTC.

This clone was found a few times. The V gene is TRBV6-1, the J gene TRBJ2-1, with 12 bases aligning to TRBD2. This CDR3 region has 15 residues. Germline values: CDR1 MNHNS, CDR2 SASEGT. J lost 8 bases, V lost 5 bases, and 7 bases had no gene match. Written as DNA, the CDR3 is TGTGCCAGCAGTTGGCTGACTAGCGGGAGAGATGAGCAGTTCTTC. Amino acid sequence: CASSWLTSGRDEQFF.

The V and J genes are TRBV29-1 and TRBJ1-1; D might be TRBD1 (5 bases). CDR3 length equals 13 residues. CDR1 and CDR2 from the germline V gene are SQVTM and ANQGSEA. V was pared by 6 bases and J by 4 bases, with 15 bases between. This CDR3 is CSVLGGESTEAFF. The CDR3 bases are TGCAGCGTCCTGGGGGGGGAGAGCACTGAAGCTTTCTTT. Drawing the rest from reference TRBV29-1 and TRBJ1-1, the complete variable domain is SAVISQKPSRDICQRGTSLTIQCQVDSQVTMMFWYRQQPGQSLTLIATANQGSEATYESGFVIDKFPISRPNLTFSTLTVSNMSPEDSSIYLCSVLGGESTEAFFGQGTRLTVV.

This clone has only a few counts. The V gene is TRBV27, the J gene TRBJ2-2, with D possibly TRBD2 on 6 matching bases. Trimming cost V 5 bases and J 3 bases, with 19 bases left between them. There are 17 residues in the CDR3. The germline V gene has CDR1 MNHEY and CDR2 SMNVEV (reference sequence). CDR3 amino acids: CASSETRLVRHTGELFF. CDR3 bases: TGTGCCAGCAGTGAAACCCGACTAGTTAGGCACACCGGGGAGCTGTTTTTT.

This clone was seen only a few times. The chain carries TRBV9 and TRBJ2-1; 10 nucleotides match TRBD2. V lost 0 bases to trimming and J lost 6 bases; unmatched junction nucleotides: 3. The CDR3 length is 15 residues. Germline CDR1 SGDLS, CDR2 YYNGEE. CDR3 sequence: CASSVGGLASNEQFF. The CDR3, as DNA: TGTGCCAGCAGCGTAGGGGGACTAGCGTCCAATGAGCAGTTCTTC. Combining the CDR3 with reference TRBV9 and TRBJ2-1 gives the whole variable domain DSGVTQTPKHLITATGQRVTLRCSPRSGDLSVYWYQQSLDQGLQFLIQYYNGEERAKGNILERFSAQQFPDLHSELNLSSLELGDSALYFCASSVGGLASNEQFFGPGTRLTVL.

The sample holds a few counts of this clone. The rearrangement links TRBV19 to TRBJ1-2; TRBD1 agrees at 7 bases. With V trimmed by 0 bases and J by 0 bases, 4 bases remained unmatched. The CDR3 has 16 amino acids. CDR1 and CDR2 from the germline V gene are LNHDA and SQIVND (reference sequence). The CDR3 DNA reads as TGTGCCAGTAGTATAGACCCGGGACAGCCTAACTATGGCTACACCTTC. Its protein is CASSIDPGQPNYGYTF.

The chain couples TRBV7-9 to TRBJ2-5; no definite D call. This CDR3 has 14 amino acids. The germline V gene encodes CDR1 SEHNR and CDR2 FQNEAQ (reference sequence). The V gene lost 2 bases and the J gene lost 2 bases, with 9 bases spanning the gap. This chain's CDR3 is CASSLKGVQETQYF. CDR3 bases: TGTGCCAGCAGCTTAAAAGGAGTACAAGAGACCCAGTACTTC.

J is TRBJ2-3 and V is TRBV2; 14 bases match TRBD2. The trim removed 6 bases at V and 3 bases at J, leaving 5 bases unmatched. Germline CDR1 is SNHLY and CDR2 is FYNNEI. CDR3 size: 16 residues. The CDR3 reads CASRRLAGGATDTQYF. As DNA, the CDR3 is TGTGCCAGCAGGAGACTAGCGGGGGGGGCGACAGATACGCAGTATTTT.

The rearrangement links TRBV7-2 to TRBJ2-1; 7 nucleotides align to TRBD2. Germline loops: CDR1 SGHTA, CDR2 FQGNSA. J gave up 4 bases and V 3 bases, and 3 bases lay outside the gene matches. CDR3 length: 14 residues. The CDR3 bases are TGTGCCAGCAGCTTGGCGGGAGTGTACAATGAGCAGTTCTTC. It yields the protein CASSLAGVYNEQFF.

The chain uses TRBV6-5 and TRBJ2-7; 11 nucleotides match TRBD2. Germline loops: CDR1 MNHEY, CDR2 SVGAGI. This CDR3 has 15 amino acids. J gave up 2 bases and V 7 bases, and 7 bases lay outside the gene matches. The DNA for the CDR3 is TGTGCCAGCAACAGTCTAGCGGGGGGACCCTACGAGCAGTACTTC. Protein sequence: CASNSLAGGPYEQYF.

The rearrangement uses TRBV30 and TRBJ1-6; TRBD1 matches at 7 bases. With 7 bases clipped from V and 0 bases from J, the junction kept 9 bases outside the gene matches. From germline, CDR1 is GTSNPN and CDR2 SVGIG (reference sequence). The CDR3 is made up of 16 amino acids. The chain's CDR3 is CALTGEPSSYNSPLHF. The CDR3 bases are TGTGCCTTAACAGGGGAGCCTAGCTCCTATAATTCACCCCTCCACTTT.

This clone has just a few counts. The rearrangement links TRBV6-4 to TRBJ2-1; TRBD1 might be the D (6 bases). Germline CDR1 is MRHNA and CDR2 is SNTAGT. This CDR3 is 15 amino acids long. Trimming took off 0 bases at V and 4 bases at J, with 10 bases between the two ends. In nucleotides, the CDR3 is TGTGCCAGCAGTGACTCATCGGGACAATACAATGAGCAGTTCTTC. Its translation is CASSDSSGQYNEQFF.

The V and J genes are TRBV4-3 and TRBJ1-3; 7 nucleotides line up with TRBD1. CDR1 is LGHNA, CDR2 YSLEER, per germline. V dropped 5 bases and J dropped 0; count of bases not matched to a gene: 7. The CDR3 is made up of 16 amino acids. The CDR3 sequence: CASSYKRGHSGNTIYF. CDR3 bases: TGCGCCAGCAGCTACAAAAGGGGGCACTCTGGAAACACCATATATTTT.

The rearrangement uses TRBV7-2 and TRBJ2-1, with 13 bases lining up with TRBD2. This CDR3 comprises 17 residues. J was trimmed by 9 bases and V by 2 bases; bases with no gene match: 10. Germline lookup yields CDR1 SGHTA and CDR2 FQGNSA. DNA of the CDR3: TGTGCCAGCAGCTTATTCAGGACTAGCGGGAGTTCGGGTGAGCAGTTCTTC. As protein: CASSLFRTSGSSGEQFF.

This chain connects TRBV15 to TRBJ2-7; 7 positions agree with TRBD1. The CDR3 consists of 15 residues. Germline V gives CDR1 LNHNV, CDR2 YYDKDF (reference sequence). The ends lost 4 bases at V and 4 bases at J; junction bases unmatched: 10. The CDR3 DNA is TGTGCCACCAGCACTCAGTCCGGGACAGCGTACGAGCAGTACTTC. Its translation is CATSTQSGTAYEQYF.

The genes are TRBV21-1 and TRBJ2-7; the D call of TRBD2 is as the table states it, not checked on the DNA. TRBV21-1 is a documented pseudogene. The CDR3 spans 14 residues. CDR3 protein: CASSKGRERYEQYF. DNA of the CDR3: TGTGCCAGCAGCAAGGGTCGGGAGCGATACGAGCAGTACTTC.

J is TRBJ1-6 and V is TRBV13, with 7 bases fitting TRBD1. J lost 7 bases, V lost 2 bases, and 5 bases had no gene match. Germline V lookup: CDR1 PRHDT, CDR2 FYEKMQ (reference sequence). The CDR3 covers 15 residues. The CDR3 DNA is TGTGCCAGCAGCTTACAACACAGGGGCAATTCACCCCTCCACTTT. Translating it yields CASSLQHRGNSPLHF.

The chain combines TRBV5-1 with TRBJ2-5, with D possibly TRBD2 on 5 matching bases. V was trimmed by 2 bases and J by 4 bases, leaving 6 bases between them. The CDR3 runs to 12 residues. Germline loops: CDR1 SGHRS, CDR2 YFSETQ. CDR3 protein: CASSFEGETQYF. CDR3 DNA: TGCGCCAGCAGCTTCGAGGGAGAGACCCAGTACTTC. Supplemented by reference TRBV5-1 and TRBJ2-5, the full variable domain reads KAGVTQTPRYLIKTRGQQVTLSCSPISGHRSVSWYQQTPGQGLQFLFEYFSETQRNKGNFPGRFSGRQFSNSRSEMNVSTLELGDSALYLCASSFEGETQYFGPGTRLLVL.

The chain couples TRBV29-1 to TRBJ2-5; 7 bases match TRBD1. The CDR3 has 13 amino acids. With V trimmed by 5 bases and J by 7 bases, 10 bases remained unmatched. Germline CDR1 reads SQVTM; CDR2 reads ANQGSEA. The CDR3 DNA reads as TGCAGCGTTCCGGGACAGATCGAAGGGACCCAGTACTTC. Amino acid sequence: CSVPGQIEGTQYF. Filled out from reference TRBV29-1 and TRBJ2-5, the complete variable domain reads SAVISQKPSRDICQRGTSLTIQCQVDSQVTMMFWYRQQPGQSLTLIATANQGSEATYESGFVIDKFPISRPNLTFSTLTVSNMSPEDSSIYLCSVPGQIEGTQYFGPGTRLLVL.

The chain carries TRBV27 and TRBJ2-7; 8 bases are a match to TRBD1. In germline, CDR1 is MNHEY, CDR2 SMNVEV (reference sequence). V trimming: 6 bases; J trimming: 0 bases; junction bases outside the gene matches: 7. This CDR3 contains 15 residues. CDR3: CASRKGQASSYEQYF. The CDR3 coding sequence is TGTGCCAGCAGGAAGGGACAGGCGAGCTCCTACGAGCAGTACTTC.